The 3 T cell receptor beta chains listed next were all sequenced from one sample in a study of blood T cell repertoires in COVID-19. TCRdb's table, derived via immunoSEQ multiplex PCR, lists solely in-frame clones and lacks some. This sample has approximately 490,000 clones, with approximately 90% found just once. Sequencing was carried out using PBMCs or T cells enriched from blood (not recorded which). The receptor set was obtained from a woman under 30 who had recovered from COVID-19.

The V gene is TRBV5-4, the J gene TRBJ2-7; the match to TRBD1 covers 9 bases. Germline V gene data show CDR1 as SGHNT and CDR2 as YYREEE (reference sequence). The CDR3 extends over 14 amino acids. V lost 4 bases to trimming and J lost 1 base; unmatched junction nucleotides: 3. The CDR3 reads CASSPGTGSYEQYF. CDR3 DNA sequence: TGTGCCAGCAGCCCCGGGACAGGGTCCTACGAGCAGTACTTC.

The J gene is TRBJ1-3, the V gene TRBV28; TRBD1 matches at 7 bases. CDR3 length equals 15 residues. The V gene end was trimmed by 6 bases and the J gene end by 8 bases; junction bases not matched to a gene: 13. Germline CDR1 is MDHEN and CDR2 is SYDVKM. DNA of the CDR3: TGTGCCAGCAGGGGTTCCCTGACAGGGCGAGACACCATATATTTT. It codes for CASRGSLTGRDTIYF.

V and J are TRBV2 and TRBJ2-3; D unclear. Trimming shortened V by 2 bases and J by 9 bases, and 12 bases separated the two germline ends. Germline assignment: CDR1 SNHLY and CDR2 FYNNEI. The CDR3 contains 13 residues. The CDR3 spells CASSEQSKETQYF. Written as DNA, the CDR3 is TGTGCCAGCAGTGAACAGTCAAAGGAGACGCAGTATTTT.